The 10 T cell receptor beta chains listed next were all sequenced from one sample in a study of cytomegalovirus exposure and HLA in healthy donors (dated by TCRdb to 2016 to 2017). The library was obtained by the immunoSEQ multiplex PCR assay. Drawn from immuneACCESS, this table holds only the in-frame rearrangements with V and J called that TCRdb kept. Clones are partly lost; checked studies trace under half to an unresolved V gene and leave the rest unexplained. Present in this sample are 150,000 to 200,000 clones, 85% to 90% of which were seen just once. The leading ten clones occupy approximately 10% of the sample. The source material was PBMCs. Receptors originate from a woman between 18 and 29 years old in good health and CMV-seropositive.

The rearrangement links TRBV7-9 to TRBJ2-3; tentative D call: TRBD2 (6 bases). With 7 bases removed from V and 6 bases from J, the gap between germline ends came to 14 bases. Germline V gene data show CDR1 as SEHNR and CDR2 as FQNEAQ (reference sequence). The CDR3 runs to 13 residues. Here the CDR3 reads CASNAGSWDTQYF. The CDR3 DNA follows: TGTGCCAGCAATGCGGGATCTTGGGATACGCAGTATTTT.

V and J are TRBV7-9 and TRBJ2-1; D ambiguous. Deletions cut 4 bases from V and 0 bases from J, with 13 bases between. CDR3 size: 16 residues. Germline V gene sequence: CDR1 SEHNR, CDR2 FQNEAQ (reference sequence). The CDR3 protein is CASSSIQASSYNEQFF. The CDR3 bases are TGTGCCAGCAGCTCAATCCAGGCCAGCTCCTACAATGAGCAGTTCTTC.

Only a few counts were recorded for this clone. The V and J genes are TRBV5-1 and TRBJ1-2, with 11 nucleotides matching TRBD1. Looked up from germline, CDR1 is SGHRS and CDR2 is YFSETQ. V gave up 4 bases and J gave up 8 bases; unmatched junction bases: 4. The CDR3 covers 13 residues. CDR3 nucleotides: TGCGCCAGCAGCCTCGGACAGGGGGCCGGCTACACCTTC. Translating it yields CASSLGQGAGYTF.

This clone came up once. The chain recombines TRBV30 with TRBJ2-3, with 7 nucleotides matching TRBD2. The trim removed 5 bases at V and 4 bases at J, leaving 12 bases unmatched. The germline V gene has CDR1 GTSNPN and CDR2 SVGIG (reference sequence). CDR3 length: 15 amino acids. The CDR3 region has the DNA TGTGCCTGGGGGGGGAGGGCCTTTGTTCCAGATACGCAGTATTTT. Its protein is CAWGGRAFVPDTQYF.

This clone showed up just a few times. This chain connects TRBV21-1 to TRBJ2-7; the table's D call of TRBD1 was not tested on the DNA. TRBV21-1 corresponds to a pseudogene. The CDR3 contains 21 residues. The CDR3 DNA reads TGTGCCAGCAGCAAAGGGCTAGGCTCCGAGGACAGCCTAACGATCTCCTACGAGCAGTACTTC. Its translation: CASSKGLGSEDSLTISYEQYF.

The rearrangement uses TRBV7-8 and TRBJ1-1; D gene unclear. Germline CDR1 and CDR2: SGHVS and FQNEAQ. V was trimmed by 1 base and J by 1 base, leaving 7 bases between them. The CDR3 has 14 residues. The DNA for the CDR3 is TGTGCCAGCAGCTTAGTGTTCGGGAACACTGAAGCTTTCTTT. Translating gives CASSLVFGNTEAFF.

The chain couples TRBV27 to TRBJ2-1, with 8 bases matching TRBD2. V lost 7 bases to trimming and J lost 9 bases; unmatched junction nucleotides: 17. CDR1 is MNHEY, CDR2 SMNVEV, per germline (reference sequence). The length of the CDR3 is 16 residues. DNA for the CDR3: TGTGCCAGCATTCTATCTGGGACTAGTTCTCGCGGTGAGCAGTTCTTC. Amino acids: CASILSGTSSRGEQFF.

The V and J genes are TRBV5-1 and TRBJ2-7; TRBD2 agrees at 8 bases. Germline CDR1 reads SGHRS; CDR2 reads YFSETQ. Trimming removed 4 bases from V and 2 bases from J; junction bases left unmatched: 5. This CDR3 contains 14 residues. The CDR3 protein is CASSTGTSTYEQYF. The CDR3 DNA sequence: TGCGCCAGCAGCACCGGGACTAGTACCTACGAGCAGTACTTC.

V and J are TRBV5-4 and TRBJ2-2, with D uncertain. V gave up 1 base and J gave up 4 bases, with 5 bases separating them. CDR3 length: 13 residues. Germline V gene lookup returns CDR1 SGHNT and CDR2 YYREEE (reference sequence). CDR3: CASSLTPTGELFF. CDR3 bases: TGTGCCAGCAGCTTGACTCCCACCGGGGAGCTGTTTTTT.

This clone was observed many times. This rearrangement joins TRBV2 to TRBJ1-1; D gene ambiguous. The V gene lost 3 bases and the J gene lost 0 bases, with 5 bases spanning the gap. Germline V gene lookup returns CDR1 SNHLY and CDR2 FYNNEI. The CDR3 runs to 13 residues. The CDR3 coding sequence is TGTGCCAGCAGTGACCCAATGAACACTGAAGCTTTCTTT. Protein product: CASSDPMNTEAFF.